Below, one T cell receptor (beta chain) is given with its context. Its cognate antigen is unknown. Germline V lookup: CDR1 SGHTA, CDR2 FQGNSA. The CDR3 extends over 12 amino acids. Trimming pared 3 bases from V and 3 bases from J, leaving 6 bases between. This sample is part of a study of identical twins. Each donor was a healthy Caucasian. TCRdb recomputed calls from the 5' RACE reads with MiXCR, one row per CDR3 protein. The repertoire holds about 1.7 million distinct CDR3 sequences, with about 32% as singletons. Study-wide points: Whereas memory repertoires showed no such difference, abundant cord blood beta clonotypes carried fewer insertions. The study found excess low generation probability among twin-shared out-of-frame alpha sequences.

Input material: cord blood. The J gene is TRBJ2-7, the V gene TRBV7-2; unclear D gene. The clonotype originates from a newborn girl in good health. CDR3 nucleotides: TGTGCCAGCAGCTTTTCCTACTACGAGCAGTACTTC. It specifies CASSFSYYEQYF.